This TCR beta chain was sequenced during a study of T cell responses to AZD1222 COVID-19 vaccine (dated by TCRdb to 2020 to 2022). Context from the whole study: Because spike-specific TCR depth and breadth did not differ between the two schedules, AZD1222 recipients who got a second dose at roughly 4 weeks were pooled with those who got a second dose at roughly 12 weeks. A total of 233 trial participants underwent TCR sequencing, of whom 207 received two doses of AZD1222 and some 26 received two doses of the MenACWY control vaccine. Trial participants were enrolled by age into subgroups of 18-55, 56-69 and 70-plus years, and around 140, 26 and 57 TCR-sequenced participants, respectively, were included in these subgroups. Broader findings and caveats from the paper: CD4 TCRs associated with the vaccine covered the entire spike protein, and the dominant responses were in regions 160-218 and 743-854. Because no samples from the day 14 peak response were available, repertoires could be characterized only after the peak T cell response. Epitopes outside the regions mutated in the B.1.351 and B.1.1.7 variants were reportedly recognized by nearly half of the unique spike-specific TCRs. Most participants were white British and females outnumbered males, and the authors suggested that clonal diversity may have been underestimated. Conclusions about previously exposed vaccinees are limited, since just 6 or 7 AZD1222 recipients were seropositive for SARS-CoV-2 at baseline. In the small 56-69-year group, the increase in depth fell short of significance, most likely because of low power. A significant rise in spike-specific TCR breadth and depth was observed after two AZD1222 doses relative to day 0 and relative to MenACWY recipients.

This clone showed up just a few times. Its antigen specificity is not known. No much larger clone is present one base from it, and per-base qualities are unavailable. Cut back by 7 bases and 4 bases, the V and J ends lie 14 bases apart. The CDR3 sequence holds 14 residues, the cysteine and phenylalanine included. The retained sequence is limited to the CDR3, 42 bases, with the frame set at the first base. The CDR1 and CDR2 encoded by the germline V gene are MNHEY and SVGAGI. The CDR3 regions of human TCRbeta chains were analyzed by immunosequencing. On the authors' methods: TCRs in the repertoires were matched against a reference library of SARS-CoV-2-specific TCRs that had been generated with the MIRA antigen-specificity platform. Breadth was defined as the fraction of unique TCRs that were SARS-CoV-2-associated, and depth was defined as the fraction of total T cells that were SARS-CoV-2-associated. Using the MIRA data, each spike-specific TCR was mapped to the spike region that the TCR reacts to and placed in a CD4 or CD8 class. Log10-transformed breadth and depth values were compared by one-way ANOVA with Sidak's multiple comparisons tests. What TCRdb holds here is the immuneACCESS table cut down to in-frame rearrangements. Part of the clones is not present; checked against another copy, under half of the missing clones reflect an unresolved V gene, and the others are unexplained. Clone size and the V and J calls come from that table; the DNA yielded D and trimming. A total of about 110,000 clones appear in this sample, around 90% of them only once. The leading ten clones occupy about 9.1% of the sample.

Sample time point, as interpreted from the label and publication: baseline before first vaccination. Vaccinee samples were obtained from the UK trials COV001 and COV002, which included a single-blind randomized controlled phase 2/3 trial of AZD1222 (ChAdOx1 nCoV-19) in healthy adults. For TCRbeta chain sequencing, PBMC samples were collected from trial participants at day 0 and at day 28 after the second dose. The sample was peripheral blood, taken on day 0 of AZD1222 vaccination. The receptor was isolated from an adult in good health. Here the chain combines TRBV6-5 and TRBJ2-1, and perhaps TRBD1 as D gene, on 6 matching bases. The nucleotide sequence reads TGTGCCAGCACCTTGGGGGCTTCTTACAATGAGCAGTTCTTC. Translated, it gives CASTLGASYNEQFF.